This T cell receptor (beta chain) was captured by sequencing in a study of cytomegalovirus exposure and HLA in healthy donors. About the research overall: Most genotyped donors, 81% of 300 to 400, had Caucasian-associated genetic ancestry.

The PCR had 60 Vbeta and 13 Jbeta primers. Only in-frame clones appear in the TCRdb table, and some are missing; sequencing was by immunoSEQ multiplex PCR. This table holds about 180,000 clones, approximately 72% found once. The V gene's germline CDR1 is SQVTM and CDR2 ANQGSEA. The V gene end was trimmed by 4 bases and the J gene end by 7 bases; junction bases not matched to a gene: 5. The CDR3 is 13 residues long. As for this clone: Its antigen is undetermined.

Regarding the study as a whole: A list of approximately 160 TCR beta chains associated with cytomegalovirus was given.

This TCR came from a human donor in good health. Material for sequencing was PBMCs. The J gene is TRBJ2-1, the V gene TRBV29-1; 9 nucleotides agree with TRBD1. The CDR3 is CSVGTGGRNEQFF. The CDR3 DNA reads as TGCAGCGTTGGTACAGGGGGCAGGAATGAGCAGTTCTTC.